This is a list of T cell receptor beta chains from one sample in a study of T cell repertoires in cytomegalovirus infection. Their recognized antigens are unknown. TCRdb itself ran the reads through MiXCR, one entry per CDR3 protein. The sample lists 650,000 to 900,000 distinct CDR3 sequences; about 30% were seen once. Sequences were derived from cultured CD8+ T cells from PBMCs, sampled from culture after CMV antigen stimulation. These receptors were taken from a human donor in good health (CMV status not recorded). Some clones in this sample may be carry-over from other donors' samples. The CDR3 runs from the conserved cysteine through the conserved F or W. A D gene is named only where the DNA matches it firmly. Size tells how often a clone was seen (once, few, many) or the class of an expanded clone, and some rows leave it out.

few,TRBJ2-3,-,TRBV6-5,CASSYGLGYLNSDTQYF,TGTGCCAGCAGTTACGGCTTAGGCTATCTGAATTCGGATACGCAGTATTTT
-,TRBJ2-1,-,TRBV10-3,CAIRTSGAPTNEQFF,TGTGCCATCAGGACTTCGGGGGCCCCTACAAATGAGCAGTTCTTC
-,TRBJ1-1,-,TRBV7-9,CASRAGYDSAEAFF,TGTGCCAGCAGGGCGGGTTACGATTCGGCTGAAGCTTTCTTT
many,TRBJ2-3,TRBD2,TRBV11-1,CASSFSSGGSPTSTDTQYF,TGTGCCAGCAGCTTTTCTAGCGGGGGGTCTCCGACTAGCACAGATACGCAGTATTTT
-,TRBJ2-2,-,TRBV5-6,CASSPGPVNTGELFF,TGTGCCAGCAGCCCCGGGCCGGTCAACACCGGGGAGCTGTTTTTT
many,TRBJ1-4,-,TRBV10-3,CAISAQATPTNEKLFF,TGTGCCATCAGCGCCCAAGCGACTCCAACTAATGAAAAACTGTTTTTT
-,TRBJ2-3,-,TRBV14,CASSQLQGHTDTQYF,TGTGCCAGCAGCCAATTACAGGGACACACAGATACGCAGTATTTT
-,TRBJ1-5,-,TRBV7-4,CASSLDRQVNQPQHF,TGTGCCAGCAGCTTAGATCGACAGGTCAATCAGCCCCAGCATTTT
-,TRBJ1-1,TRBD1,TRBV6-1,CASSTGAAAFF,TGTGCCAGCAGTACAGGGGCGGCAGCTTTCTTT
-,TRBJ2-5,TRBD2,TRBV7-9,CASSRTSGGPLLETQYF,TGTGCCAGCAGCAGGACTAGCGGGGGGCCCCTTTTGGAGACCCAGTACTTC
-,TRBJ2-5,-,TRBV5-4,CASSGGKETQYF,TGTGCCAGCAGTGGGGGGAAAGAGACCCAGTACTTC
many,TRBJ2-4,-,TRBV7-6,CASSSGGLQYF,TGTGCCAGCAGCTCCGGAGGGCTTCAGTACTTC
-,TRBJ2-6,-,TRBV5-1,CASSFPGAGANVLTF,TGCGCCAGCAGCTTCCCAGGGGCTGGGGCCAACGTCCTGACTTTC
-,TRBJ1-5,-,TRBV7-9,CASSLVGTGIQPQHF,TGTGCCAGCAGCTTAGTTGGAACAGGGATACAGCCCCAGCATTTT
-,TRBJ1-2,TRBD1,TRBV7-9,CASSFPDRAVDGYTF,TGTGCCAGCAGCTTCCCCGACAGGGCGGTAGACGGCTACACCTTC
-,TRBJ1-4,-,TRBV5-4,CASSLGTGLSNEKLFF,TGTGCCAGCAGCTTAGGTACAGGGCTTTCTAATGAAAAACTGTTTTTT
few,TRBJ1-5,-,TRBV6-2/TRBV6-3,CASTWGTTQPQHF,TGTGCCAGCACCTGGGGGACCACTCAGCCCCAGCATTTT
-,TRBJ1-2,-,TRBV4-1,CVSSPSTEDGYTF,TGCGTCAGCAGCCCATCGACAGAAGATGGCTACACCTTC
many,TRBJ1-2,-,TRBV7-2,CASSFGTPNYGYTF,TGTGCCAGCAGCTTCGGGACGCCCAACTATGGCTACACCTTC
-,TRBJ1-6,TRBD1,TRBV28,CASRPTGQGAVYNSPLHF,TGTGCCAGCAGACCTACGGGACAGGGGGCGGTCTATAATTCACCCCTCCACTTT
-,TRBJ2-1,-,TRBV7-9,CASSQGENEQFF,TGTGCCAGCAGCCAAGGGGAAAATGAGCAGTTCTTC
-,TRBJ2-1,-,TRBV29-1,CSVVVPQVHNEQFF,TGCAGCGTTGTCGTTCCTCAGGTCCACAATGAGCAGTTCTTC
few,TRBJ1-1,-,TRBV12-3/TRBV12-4,CASRARGGPYEAFF,TGTGCCAGCAGGGCGCGGGGCGGTCCCTATGAAGCTTTCTTT
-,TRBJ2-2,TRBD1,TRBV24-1,CATSVGAVRTGRTGELFF,TGTGCCACCAGTGTAGGGGCAGTGAGGACAGGGAGAACCGGGGAGCTGTTTTTT
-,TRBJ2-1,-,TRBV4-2,CASSLPPGPSNEQFF,TGTGCCAGCAGCCTCCCCCCCGGGCCTTCCAATGAGCAGTTCTTC
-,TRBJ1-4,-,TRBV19,CASSLPDTYAYATNEKLFF,TGTGCCAGTAGTCTCCCCGACACCTACGCGTATGCAACTAATGAAAAACTGTTTTTT
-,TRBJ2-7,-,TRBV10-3,CAISGDNSYEQYF,TGTGCCATCAGTGGCGACAACTCCTACGAGCAGTACTTC
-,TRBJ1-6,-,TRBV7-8,CASSPYGRQSYNSPLHF,TGTGCCAGCAGCCCTTATGGGCGGCAGTCCTATAATTCACCCCTCCACTTT
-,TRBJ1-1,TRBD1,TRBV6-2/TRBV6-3,CASGPYRGGNTEAFF,TGTGCCAGCGGACCATACAGGGGCGGTAACACTGAAGCTTTCTTT